This T cell receptor beta chain appears in the sequencing data of a study of regulatory T cells in long-lasting Graves disease. Overall study context: Patients with new Graves' disease had used antithyroid drugs below 3 months.

This sample's time point: newly diagnosed GD, antithyroid drugs for less than 3 months. After RNA was extracted from PBMCs, the TCR library was made from it. Relying on iRepertoire HTBI primers and Arm-PCR of CDR3 regions, the team built TCR beta libraries. TCRdb re-called the multiplex PCR reads through MiXCR, storing one row per CDR3 protein. The sample includes 350,000 to 400,000 distinct CDR3 sequences, 16% seen only once; the top ten take around 20%. The V gene end was trimmed by 4 bases and the J gene end by 5 bases; junction bases not matched to a gene: 8. Germline values: CDR1 SGHRS, CDR2 YFSETQ. This CDR3 has 16 amino acids. This sample was also put to use in a study of T cells in Graves' hyperthyroidism and ophthalmopathy. That source notes: HTBI primers were used for first-round RT-PCR of the TCR CDR3. In the blood, most expanded thyroid clonotypes above 0.001 appeared as well.

The sample was peripheral blood mononuclear cells (PBMCs), taken at new diagnosis, from a patient treated with antithyroid drugs. The chain is built from TRBV5-1 and TRBJ2-7; TRBD2 matches 14 bases. The origin of this receptor is a woman younger than 30 with Graves disease. CDR3 sequence: CASSSQGTSGSHEQYF. CDR3 coding DNA: TGCGCCAGCAGCAGCCAAGGGACTAGCGGGAGCCACGAGCAGTACTTC.